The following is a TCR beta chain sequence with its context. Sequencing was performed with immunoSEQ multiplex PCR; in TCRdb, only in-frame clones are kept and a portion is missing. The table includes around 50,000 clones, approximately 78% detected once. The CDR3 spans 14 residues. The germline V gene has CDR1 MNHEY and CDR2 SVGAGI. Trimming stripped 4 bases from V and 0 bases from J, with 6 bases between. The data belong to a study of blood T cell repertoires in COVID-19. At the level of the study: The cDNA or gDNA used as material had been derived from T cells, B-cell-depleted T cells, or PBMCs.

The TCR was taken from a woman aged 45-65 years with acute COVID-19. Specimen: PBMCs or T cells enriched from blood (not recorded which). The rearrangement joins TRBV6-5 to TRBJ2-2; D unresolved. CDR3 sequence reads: CASSSFANTGELFF. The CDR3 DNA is TGTGCCAGCAGTTCGTTCGCGAACACCGGGGAGCTGTTTTTT.